This T cell receptor (beta chain) was obtained from a study of vaccination and CD4 T cells after COVID-19. The CDR3 is 15 amino acids. Trimming cost V 5 bases and J 5 bases, with 18 bases left between them. Sequencing of the DNA from cultured CD4+ T cells was carried out with the Oncomine TCR Beta short-read assay. Genomic DNA was isolated from CD4+ T cells that had been cultured. TCRdb re-derived calls from the PCR reads in MiXCR, one entry per CDR3 protein. The sample has several thousand distinct CDR3 sequences; over 30% are singletons. This clonotype appeared a few times. What it binds is unknown. Treatment reported: roughly 10-day PBMC culture with coronavirus spike peptide pools or control peptides (ViraFEST assay). Harvesting of the unexposed donor's CD4+ T cells predated the COVID-19 pandemic (2011-2018).

The chain recombines TRBV12-3 or TRBV12-4 with TRBJ1-2; D is unclear. The TCR was taken from a human donor in good health. The sequencing input was CD4+ T cells from blood, cultured in vitro. The CDR3 loop reads CASSIRAGNAYGYTF. The CDR3 bases are TGTGCCAGCAGTATCCGAGCTGGAAATGCTTATGGCTACACCTTC.